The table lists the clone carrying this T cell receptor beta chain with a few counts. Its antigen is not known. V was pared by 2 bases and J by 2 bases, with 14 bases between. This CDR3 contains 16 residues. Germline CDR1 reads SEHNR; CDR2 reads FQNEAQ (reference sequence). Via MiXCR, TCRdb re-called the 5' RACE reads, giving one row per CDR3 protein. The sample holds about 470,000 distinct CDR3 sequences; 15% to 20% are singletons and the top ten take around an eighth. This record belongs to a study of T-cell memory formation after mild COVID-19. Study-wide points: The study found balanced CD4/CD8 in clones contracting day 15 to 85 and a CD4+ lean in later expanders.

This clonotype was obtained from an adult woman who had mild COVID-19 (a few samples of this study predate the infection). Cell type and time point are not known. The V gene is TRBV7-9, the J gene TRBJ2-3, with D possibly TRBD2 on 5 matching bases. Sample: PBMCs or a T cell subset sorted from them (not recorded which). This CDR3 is CASSLPRSGITDTQYF. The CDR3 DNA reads TGTGCCAGCAGCTTACCCCGGTCGGGGATCACAGATACGCAGTATTTT.